This T cell receptor beta chain emerged from a study of regulatory T cells in long-lasting Graves disease (dated by TCRdb to the early 2020s). About the study as a whole: In the newly diagnosed Graves' disease group, patients had been taking antithyroid drugs for less than 3 months. Persistent Graves' disease patients were compared with newly diagnosed Graves' disease patients by peripheral blood TCR sequencing and RNA sequencing. The study was registered as a clinical trial and conducted in China. A total of some 33 samples were covered by TCR sequencing, comprising some 13 persistent and around 20 newly diagnosed Graves' disease patients.

According to the study, the label for this sample's time point signals: newly diagnosed GD, antithyroid drugs for less than 3 months. For both TCR sequencing and RNA sequencing, RNA was extracted from PBMCs using TRIzol. The diagnosis of Graves' disease was made according to American Thyroid Association guidelines. The patients came from an endocrinology department in Xi'an, China. From each patient, roughly 9 milliliters of peripheral blood was collected into an EDTA anticoagulant tube. Ficoll Paque Plus density gradient separation was used to isolate PBMCs, and no additional T cell sorting was done. RNA quality was checked with an Agilent 2100 Bioanalyzer and agarose gel, and concentration with a NanoDrop 2000. Based on the germline V gene, the CDR1 and CDR2 sequences are KGHDR and SFDVKD. There are 14 amino acids in the CDR3, from cysteine to phenylalanine inclusive. Solely the CDR3 DNA is kept, with 42 bases framed from the first base. For this chain, trimming is 9 bases at the V end and 1 base at the J end, and the number of junction bases without a gene match is 6.

Results the study describes overall, beyond this receptor: Persistent disease showed preferential use of TRBV28, TRBJ1-2 and TRBJ2-5, whereas newly diagnosed disease favored TRBV20-1 and TRBJ2-1. Compared with newly diagnosed patients, patients with persistent Graves' disease had lower TCR Shannon entropy and fewer highly expanded clones, which suggests clonal expansion. Persistent patients shared more public clonotypes among themselves (under 3,000) than newly diagnosed patients did (about 1,000). Because the primary lesion, thyroid tissue, could not be accessed, the study looked at peripheral blood alone. As a limitation, the authors acknowledged that the small sample size may reduce accuracy. Sequencing and analysis were restricted to the TCR beta chain.

There are many counts of this clonotype. Its antigen is currently not known. The sample holds no much larger clone one base away, and base qualities are not on file. Library construction relied on multiplex PCR. The reads were generated on an Illumina HiSeq 4000. iRepertoire HTBI primers and Arm-PCR amplification of CDR3 regions were used to construct TCR beta libraries. Before sequencing, the PCR products went through gel purification. Regarding the original processing steps: A total of roughly 65 TRBV and 14 TRBJ segments were identified across samples and were used for gene usage analysis of CDR3 amino acid clonotypes. Filtered high-quality paired reads were merged into contigs using COPE and FqMerger. BLAST was used to align contigs to the IMGT TRBV, TRBD and TRBJ reference genes, and CDR3 was defined following IMGT. Clonotypes above 0.1% frequency were classified as highly expanded clones. Shannon entropy served as the measure of repertoire diversity, while the Gini coefficient captured V-J evenness. Clonotypes shared by more than one individual were considered public. In TCRdb, the public reads were trimmed at Q25 with fastp and aligned with MiXCR, with productive beta chains retained. Every entry covers one CDR3 protein and lists the most common genes and DNA from its rows. These V and J calls rely on TCRdb rather than the paper's analysis. The sample has 450,000 to 700,000 distinct CDR3 sequences on record, 13% of them singletons. The top ten hold 10% of the sample.

The same sample was also studied in work on T cells in Graves' hyperthyroidism and ophthalmopathy. Looking at the second paper: Stable Graves' hyperthyroidism was defined as the absence of progression to ophthalmopathy over 18 months of follow-up. Hyperthyroidism patients were aged 18 to 65 years and newly diagnosed, with disease duration of less than 2 months. The study excluded patients with uncontrolled infections, other autoimmune diseases, pregnancy or lactation. Diagnoses were established on the basis of clinical symptoms, serum thyroxine and TRAb, thyroid ultrasound, and orbital computed tomography. The first round of RT-PCR for the TCR CDR3 was performed with the HTBI primer set and the Qiagen OneStep RT-PCR kit. Blood samples also contained most of the expanded thyroid clonotypes (frequency above 0.001), which suggests that blood repertoires may reflect thyroid immune responses. Ophthalmopathy was separated from stable hyperthyroidism by a 13 V-J signature model, with just over 85% sensitivity and about 81% specificity obtained in cross-validation and 80%/75% obtained in testing. During validation, the model predicted progression to ophthalmopathy a median of approximately 6.5 months ahead of onset, with just under 71% sensitivity and less than 85% specificity. TCR V-J signatures able to tell the groups apart were searched for in a discovery cohort of 90 to 100 patients, of whom over 40 had Graves' ophthalmopathy and around 57 had stable Graves' hyperthyroidism. An independent validation cohort of around 19 hyperthyroidism patients and about 15 patients who later progressed to ophthalmopathy tested prospective prediction of ophthalmopathy. The 95 to 100 discovery patients were randomly divided into training and test sets at a 7:3 ratio. In addition, the study compared T-cell repertoires in thyroid tissue and in blood from roughly 6 Graves' hyperthyroidism patients. After blood sampling, hyperthyroidism patients were treated with methimazole at a starting dose of 30 mg daily, and ophthalmopathy patients were treated with high-dose intravenous methylprednisolone. The libraries were constructed in a second round of multiplex PCR and then size-selected and purified. Sequencing of the libraries was done on an Illumina HiSeq2000 using paired-end 100 bp reads. SOAPnuke was used to process the raw data, removing reads that contained adapters or uncalled bases, had a mean Phred below 15, or lacked an exact match to the constant primer or identifier. COPE v1.2.5 was used to merge the high-quality paired reads, and each unique nucleotide sequence was defined as a clonotype. MiTCR v1.1 was used to align the clonotypes against IMGT TRBV, TRBD and TRBJ reference segments. Only V-J combinations with frequency above 0.0001, covering about 99% of repertoires, were analysed. The TCS score was defined as the ratio of F50 (clonal expansion) to E x V (chaos), calculated using BLOSUM62-based TCRdist between CDR3 peptides within each V-J. Welch's t-statistics and random forest reduced roughly 540 V-J features to about 12, which were used in a naive Bayes classifier (R e1071). No statistical method was used to set the sample size in advance, and investigators knew the group allocation. TCR Vbeta CDR3 sequencing of roughly 140 peripheral blood samples (under 45 ophthalmopathy, about 74 hyperthyroidism and 17 progressor patients) is reported in the paper.

Sample: peripheral blood mononuclear cells (PBMCs), taken at new diagnosis, from a patient treated with antithyroid drugs. The source of this sequence is a young man with Graves disease. Donor details come from another sample of the same person, matched by shared clones. This chain joins TRBV24-1 to TRBJ2-3; 7 junctional bases match TRBD1. The nucleotides are TGTGCCACCGAAAACACAGGGGGCACAGATACGCAGTATTTT. This is translated as CATENTGGTDTQYF.